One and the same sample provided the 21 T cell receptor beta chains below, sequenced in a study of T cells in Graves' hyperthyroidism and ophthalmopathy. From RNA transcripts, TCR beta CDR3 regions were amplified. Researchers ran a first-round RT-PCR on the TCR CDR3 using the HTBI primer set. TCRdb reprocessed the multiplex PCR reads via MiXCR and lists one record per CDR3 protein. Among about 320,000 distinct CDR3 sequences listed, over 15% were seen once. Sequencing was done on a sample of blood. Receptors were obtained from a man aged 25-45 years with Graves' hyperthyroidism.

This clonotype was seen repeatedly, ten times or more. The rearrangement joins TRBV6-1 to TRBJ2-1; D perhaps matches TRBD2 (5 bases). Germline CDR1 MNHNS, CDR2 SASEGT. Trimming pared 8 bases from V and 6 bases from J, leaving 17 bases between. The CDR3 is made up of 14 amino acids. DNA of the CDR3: TGTGCCAGCGGCGTTGACTCGAGCGGCAATGAGCAGTTCTTC. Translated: CASGVDSSGNEQFF.

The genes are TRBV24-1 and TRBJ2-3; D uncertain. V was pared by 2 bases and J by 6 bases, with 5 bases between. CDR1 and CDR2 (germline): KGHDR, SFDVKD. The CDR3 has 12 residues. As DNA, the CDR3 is TGTGCCACCAGTGATTGGTGGGATACGCAGTATTTT. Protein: CATSDWWDTQYF.

The CDR3 protein is CSATPAGDVNQPQHF. The CDR3 nucleotides read TGCAGTGCTACCCCAGCGGGGGACGTAAATCAGCCCCAGCATTTT. The chain carries TRBV20-1 and TRBJ1-5; weak D call: TRBD1 (5 bases). The V end was cut by 4 bases, the J end by 4 bases, with 17 bases between. In germline, CDR1 is DFQATT, CDR2 SNEGSKA (reference sequence). The CDR3 loop spans 15 amino acids.

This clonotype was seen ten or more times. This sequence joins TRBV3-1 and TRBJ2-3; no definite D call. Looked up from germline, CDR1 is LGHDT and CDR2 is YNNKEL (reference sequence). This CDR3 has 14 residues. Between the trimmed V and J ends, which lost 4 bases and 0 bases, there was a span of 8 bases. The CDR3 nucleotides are TGTGCCAGCAGCCGGATGAGGAGCACAGATACGCAGTATTTT. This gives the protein CASSRMRSTDTQYF.

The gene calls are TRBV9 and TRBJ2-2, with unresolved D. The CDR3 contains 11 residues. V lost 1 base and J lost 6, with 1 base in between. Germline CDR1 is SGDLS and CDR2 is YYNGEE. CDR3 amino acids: CASSVSGELFF. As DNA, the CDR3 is TGTGCCAGCAGCGTATCCGGGGAGCTGTTTTTT.

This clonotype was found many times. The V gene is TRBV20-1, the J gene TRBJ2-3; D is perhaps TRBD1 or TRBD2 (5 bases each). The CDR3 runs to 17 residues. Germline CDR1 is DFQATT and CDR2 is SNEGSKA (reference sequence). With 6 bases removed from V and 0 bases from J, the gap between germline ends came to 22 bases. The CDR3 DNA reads TGCAGTGCCCTAGAGATCAGTTACGGGGCTAGCACAGATACGCAGTATTTT. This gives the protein CSALEISYGASTDTQYF.

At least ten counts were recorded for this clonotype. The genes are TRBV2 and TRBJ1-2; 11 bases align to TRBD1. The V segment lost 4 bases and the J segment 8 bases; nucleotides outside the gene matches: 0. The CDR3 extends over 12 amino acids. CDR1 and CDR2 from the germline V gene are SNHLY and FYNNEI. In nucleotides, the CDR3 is TGTGCCAGCAGTGGGACAGGGGGCGGCTACACCTTC. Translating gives CASSGTGGGYTF.

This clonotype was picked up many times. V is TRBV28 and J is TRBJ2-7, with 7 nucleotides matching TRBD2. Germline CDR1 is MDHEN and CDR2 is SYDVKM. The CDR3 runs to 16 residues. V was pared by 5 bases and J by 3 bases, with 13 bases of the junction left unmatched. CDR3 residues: CASSPRGIGRDYEQYF. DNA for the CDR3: TGTGCCAGCAGTCCCCGGGGGATAGGGAGGGACTACGAGCAGTACTTC.

The CDR3 region has the DNA TGTGCCAGCAGCCGACAGGGGGCACAATCACCCCTCCACTTT. It specifies CASSRQGAQSPLHF. V and J are TRBV12-3 or TRBV12-4 and TRBJ1-6, with 10 nucleotides matching TRBD1. Losses at the gene ends were 6 bases for V and 10 bases for J; bases not matched to a gene: 6. There are 14 residues in the CDR3.

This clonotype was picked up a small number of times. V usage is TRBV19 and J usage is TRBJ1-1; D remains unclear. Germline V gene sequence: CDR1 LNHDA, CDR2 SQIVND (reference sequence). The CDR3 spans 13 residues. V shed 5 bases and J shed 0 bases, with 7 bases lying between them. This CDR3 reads CASSAAMNTEAFF. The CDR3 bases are TGTGCCAGTAGTGCGGCCATGAACACTGAAGCTTTCTTT. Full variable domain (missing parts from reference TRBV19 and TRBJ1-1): DGGITQSPKYLFRKEGQNVTLSCEQNLNHDAMYWYRQDPGQGLRLIYYSQIVNDFQKGDIAEGYSVSREKKESFPLTVTSAQKNPTAFYLCASSAAMNTEAFFGQGTRLTVV.

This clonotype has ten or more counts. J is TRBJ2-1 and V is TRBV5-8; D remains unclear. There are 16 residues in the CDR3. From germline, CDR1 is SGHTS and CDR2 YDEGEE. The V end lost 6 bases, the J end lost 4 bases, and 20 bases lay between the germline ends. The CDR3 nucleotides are TGTGCCAGCACCACCGGCGGAGCCGGTTCTTACAATGAGCAGTTCTTC. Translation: CASTTGGAGSYNEQFF.

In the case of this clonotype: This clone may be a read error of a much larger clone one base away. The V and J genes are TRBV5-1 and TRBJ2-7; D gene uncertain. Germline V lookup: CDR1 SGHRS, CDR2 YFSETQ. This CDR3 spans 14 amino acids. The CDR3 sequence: CVSSFRVSSYEQYF. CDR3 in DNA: TGCGTCAGCAGCTTCCGGGTGAGCTCCTACGAGCAGTACTTC.

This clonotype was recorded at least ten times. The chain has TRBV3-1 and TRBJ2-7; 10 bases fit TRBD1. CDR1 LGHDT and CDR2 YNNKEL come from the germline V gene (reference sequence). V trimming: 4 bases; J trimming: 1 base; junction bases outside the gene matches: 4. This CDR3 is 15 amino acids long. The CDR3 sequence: CASSPGTGDSYEQYF. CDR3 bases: TGTGCCAGCAGCCCCGGGACAGGGGATTCCTACGAGCAGTACTTC.

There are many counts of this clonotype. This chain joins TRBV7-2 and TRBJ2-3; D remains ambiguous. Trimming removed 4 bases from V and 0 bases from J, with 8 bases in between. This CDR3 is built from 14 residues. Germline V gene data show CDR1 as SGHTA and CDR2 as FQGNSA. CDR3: CASSSKTSTDTQYF. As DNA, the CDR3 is TGTGCCAGCAGCTCCAAGACGAGCACAGATACGCAGTATTTT.

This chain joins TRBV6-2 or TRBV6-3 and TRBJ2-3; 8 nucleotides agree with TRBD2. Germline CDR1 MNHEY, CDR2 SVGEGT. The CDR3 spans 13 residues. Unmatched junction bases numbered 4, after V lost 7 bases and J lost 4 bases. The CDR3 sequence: CASTREGADTQYF. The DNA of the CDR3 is TGTGCCAGCACCCGGGAGGGGGCAGATACGCAGTATTTT.

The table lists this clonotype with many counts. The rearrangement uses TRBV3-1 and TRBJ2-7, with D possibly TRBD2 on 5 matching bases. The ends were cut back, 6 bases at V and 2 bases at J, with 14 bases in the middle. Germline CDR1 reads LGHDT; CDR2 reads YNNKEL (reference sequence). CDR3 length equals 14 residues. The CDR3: CASSQLGGAYEQYF. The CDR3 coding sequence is TGTGCCAGCAGTCAACTAGGTGGGGCCTACGAGCAGTACTTC.

CDR3 nucleotides: TGTGCCAGCCGGCCGAGCGGAGCGAACACCGGGGAGCTGTTTTTT. Translated: CASRPSGANTGELFF. The rearrangement joins TRBV7-8 to TRBJ2-2; TRBD2 might be the D (5 bases). Trimming removed 8 bases from V and 0 bases from J, with 13 bases in between. Germline CDR1 is SGHVS and CDR2 is FQNEAQ. This CDR3 spans 15 amino acids.

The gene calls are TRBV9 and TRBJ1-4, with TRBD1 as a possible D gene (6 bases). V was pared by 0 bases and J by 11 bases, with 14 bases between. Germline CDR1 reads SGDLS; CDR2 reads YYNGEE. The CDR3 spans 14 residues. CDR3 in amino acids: CASSVGTGRSKLFF. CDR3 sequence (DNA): TGTGCCAGCAGCGTAGGAACAGGGCGGTCTAAACTGTTTTTT.

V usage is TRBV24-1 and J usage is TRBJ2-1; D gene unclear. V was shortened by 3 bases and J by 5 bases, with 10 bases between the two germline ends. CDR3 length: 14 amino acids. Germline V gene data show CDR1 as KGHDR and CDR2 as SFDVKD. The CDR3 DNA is TGTGCCACCAGTGATGTAAAACTTCACAATGAGCAGTTCTTC. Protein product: CATSDVKLHNEQFF.

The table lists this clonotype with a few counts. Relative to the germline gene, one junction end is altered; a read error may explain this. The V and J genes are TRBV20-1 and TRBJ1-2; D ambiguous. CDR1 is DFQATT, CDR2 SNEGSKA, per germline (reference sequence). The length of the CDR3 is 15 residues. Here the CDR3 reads CSASRGSIRNYGHTF. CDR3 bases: TGCAGTGCTAGTCGGGGTAGTATACGTAACTATGGCCACACCTTC.

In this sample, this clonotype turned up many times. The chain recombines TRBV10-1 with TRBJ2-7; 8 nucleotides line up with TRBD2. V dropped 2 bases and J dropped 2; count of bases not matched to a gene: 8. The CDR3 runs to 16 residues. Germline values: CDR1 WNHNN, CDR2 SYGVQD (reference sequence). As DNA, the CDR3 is TGCGCCAGCAGTGAGGGGCTTAGCGGGACGACCTACGAGCAGTACTTC. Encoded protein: CASSEGLSGTTYEQYF.